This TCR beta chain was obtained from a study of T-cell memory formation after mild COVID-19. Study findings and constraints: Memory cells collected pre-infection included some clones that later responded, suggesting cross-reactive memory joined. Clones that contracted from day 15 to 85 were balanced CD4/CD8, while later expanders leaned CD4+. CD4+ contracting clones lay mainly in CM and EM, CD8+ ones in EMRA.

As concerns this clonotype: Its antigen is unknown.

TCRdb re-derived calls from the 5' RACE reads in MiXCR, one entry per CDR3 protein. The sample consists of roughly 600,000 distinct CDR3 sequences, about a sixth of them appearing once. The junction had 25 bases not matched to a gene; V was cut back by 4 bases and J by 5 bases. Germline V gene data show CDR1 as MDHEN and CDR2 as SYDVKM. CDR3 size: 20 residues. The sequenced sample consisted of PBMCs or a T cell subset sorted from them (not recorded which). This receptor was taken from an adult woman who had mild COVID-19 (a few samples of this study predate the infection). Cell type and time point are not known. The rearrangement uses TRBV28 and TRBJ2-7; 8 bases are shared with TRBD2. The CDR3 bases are TGTGCCAGCAGTTCCCGGCGCTGGGGGGGGAGCGGGAGTAGTACGGACGAGCAGTACTTC. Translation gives CASSSRRWGGSGSSTDEQYF.